The 32 T cell receptor beta chains in this list originate from one sample, sequenced in a study of metastatic and nonmetastatic thyroid tumors. TCRdb re-called the PCR reads via MiXCR. The table records 24,000 or so clones, approximately 11% of them present only once. Patients had received no treatment of any kind before thyroid surgery. Source material: blood. These receptors originate from a female donor with papillary thyroid cancer or a benign thyroid nodule (not recorded which). Some clones in this sample may be carry-over from other donors' samples.

This clone came up many times. The chain links TRBV30 to TRBJ2-1, with 13 bases that match TRBD2. This CDR3 is built from 15 residues. J was trimmed by 9 bases and V by 0 bases; bases with no gene match: 5. The germline V gene encodes CDR1 GTSNPN and CDR2 SVGIG (reference sequence). CDR3 amino acids: CAWSVLGLAGIEQFF. The CDR3 nucleotides read TGTGCCTGGAGTGTATTGGGACTAGCGGGAATTGAGCAGTTCTTC. Together with reference TRBV30 and TRBJ2-1, the CDR3 gives the full variable domain: SQTIHQWPATLVQPVGSPLSLECTVEGTSNPNLYWYRQAAGRGLQLLFYSVGIGQISSEVPQNLSASRPQDRQFILSSKKLLLSDSGFYLCAWSVLGLAGIEQFFGPGTRLTVL.

This clone was picked up many times. The V and J genes are TRBV19 and TRBJ2-1; D remains ambiguous. Trimming left V 7 bases short and J 6 bases short, with 13 bases between. Per the germline V gene, CDR1 is LNHDA and CDR2 is SQIVND (reference sequence). This CDR3 is 13 amino acids long. This CDR3 is CASISFPGNEQFF. In DNA form, the CDR3 reads TGTGCCAGTATTAGTTTCCCAGGCAATGAGCAGTTCTTC.

The chain is built from TRBV19 and TRBJ1-4, with 7 positions matching TRBD1. After removal of 6 bases from V and 0 bases from J, the junction contained 7 bases not matched to a gene. CDR1 is LNHDA, CDR2 SQIVND, per germline (reference sequence). The length of the CDR3 is 16 residues. In DNA form, the CDR3 reads TGTGCCAGTAGATGGACAGGAACCTCAACTAATGAAAAACTGTTTTTT. Protein product: CASRWTGTSTNEKLFF.

The V call is TRBV27, the J call TRBJ2-2; D remains ambiguous. The CDR3 is 15 residues long. V gave up 8 bases and J gave up 2 bases, with 15 bases separating them. Germline V lookup: CDR1 MNHEY, CDR2 SMNVEV (reference sequence). The CDR3 bases are TGTGCCAGCCTACGGCCGGTACCAAACACCGGGGAGCTGTTTTTT. This sequence encodes CASLRPVPNTGELFF.

This clone has at least ten counts. The chain employs TRBV10-2 and TRBJ2-3; 12 nucleotides agree with TRBD2. Germline values: CDR1 WSHSY, CDR2 SAAADI. The CDR3 is 16 amino acids. Losses at the gene ends were 6 bases for V and 4 bases for J; bases not matched to a gene: 8. For the CDR3, the DNA is TGCGCCAGCAGCGGGCTAGCGGGAGGGGAGGCAGATACGCAGTATTTT. Protein sequence: CASSGLAGGEADTQYF.

This clone is judged medium-sized. J is TRBJ2-7 and V is TRBV6-2 or TRBV6-3; 9 nucleotides match TRBD2. Losses at the gene ends were 2 bases for V and 3 bases for J; bases not matched to a gene: 8. The CDR3 has 16 amino acids. The V gene's germline CDR1 is MNHEY and CDR2 SVGEGT. The CDR3: CASSYQASGNNYEQYF. In DNA, the CDR3 is TGTGCCAGCAGTTACCAGGCTAGCGGGAATAACTACGAGCAGTACTTC.

This clone appeared many times. The chain has TRBV6-2 or TRBV6-3 and TRBJ2-3; the D call may be TRBD1 or TRBD2 (5 bases each). This CDR3 spans 15 amino acids. Germline V gene data show CDR1 as MNHEY and CDR2 as SVGEGT. Deletions cut 3 bases from V and 4 bases from J, with 14 bases between. The DNA of the CDR3 is TGTGCCAGCAGTTATGAGGGGAGTAGGGCAGATACGCAGTATTTT. Translation: CASSYEGSRADTQYF.

This clone was found many times. The V call is TRBV28, the J call TRBJ1-1; unclear D gene. V was pared by 5 bases and J by 5 bases, with 15 bases between. There are 14 residues in the CDR3. Germline V lookup: CDR1 MDHEN, CDR2 SYDVKM. CDR3 bases: TGTGCCAGCAGTAAACCCCGGGGAAGGACTGAAGCTTTCTTT. Translated: CASSKPRGRTEAFF.

Concerning this clone: This clone may be a read error of a much larger clone one base away. The chain recombines TRBV18 with TRBJ1-1, with TRBD1 matching over 8 bases. Germline V gives CDR1 KGHSH, CDR2 LQKENI. CDR3 length: 14 amino acids. The CDR3 sequence: CVSSPGQGNTEAFF. In DNA form, the CDR3 reads TGTGTCAGCTCCCCAGGACAGGGGAACACTGAAGCTTTCTTT.

This clone turned up a few times. The CDR3 spells CAISYITGISGELFF. The CDR3 nucleotides are TGTGCCATCAGCTATATAACAGGGATTTCCGGGGAGCTGTTTTTT. The J gene is TRBJ2-2, the V gene TRBV6-1, with D perhaps matching TRBD1 (6 bases). Deletions cut 10 bases from V and 6 bases from J, with 21 bases between. The CDR3 is made up of 15 amino acids. Germline lookup yields CDR1 MNHNS and CDR2 SASEGT.

As to this clone: One end of the junction fails to match germline, which may point to a read error. The genes are TRBV12-3 or TRBV12-4 and TRBJ2-5, with D unclear. There are 17 residues in the CDR3. The CDR3 reads CSSCLFTPAGVRETQYF. The CDR3 bases are TGTTCCAGCTGTTTATTTACTCCGGCAGGAGTTCGGGAGACCCAGTACTTC.

In this sample, this clone turned up many times. A much larger clone differs by one base, so this may be a read error. The same CDR3 also results from other DNA sequences found in this sample. The gene calls are TRBV12-3 or TRBV12-4 and TRBJ2-7, with D tentatively TRBD2 (5 bases). CDR3 length: 12 residues. The CDR3 bases are TGTGCCAGCAGCTTAGAAGCGGCTCAGCAGTACTTC. Protein sequence: CASSLEAAQQYF.

This clone has a count of ten or more. V and J are TRBV7-8 and TRBJ2-7; a weak D match, TRBD2 (6 bases). The V gene's germline CDR1 is SGHVS and CDR2 FQNEAQ. The CDR3 consists of 15 residues. The ends were cut back, 2 bases at V and 0 bases at J, with 11 bases in the middle. CDR3 region: CASSLSPGVSYEQYF. CDR3 coding DNA: TGTGCCAGCAGCTTATCTCCGGGGGTCTCCTACGAGCAGTACTTC.

By frequency in the sample, this clone is medium-sized. For the CDR3, the DNA is TGTGCCAGCAGTTTGGGAGGGGGGAAGTACGAGCAGTACTTC. It specifies CASSLGGGKYEQYF. The V and J genes are TRBV27 and TRBJ2-7; perhaps TRBD2 as D (7 bases). Trimming took off 3 bases at V and 4 bases at J, with 13 bases between the two ends. Looked up from germline, CDR1 is MNHEY and CDR2 is SMNVEV (reference sequence). The CDR3 has 14 amino acids.

This clone has at least ten counts. The chain recombines TRBV3-1 with TRBJ1-2, with 7 bases matching TRBD1. The germline CDR1 and CDR2 sequences are LGHDT and YNNKEL (reference sequence). This CDR3 contains 13 residues. The trim removed 4 bases at V and 8 bases at J, leaving 7 bases unmatched. This CDR3 reads CASSPRDSRGYTF. The CDR3 DNA sequence: TGTGCCAGCAGCCCACGGGACAGCAGAGGCTACACCTTC. Drawing the rest from reference TRBV3-1 and TRBJ1-2, the complete variable domain is DTAVSQTPKYLVTQMGNDKSIKCEQNLGHDTMYWYKQDSKKFLKIMFSYNNKELIINETVPNRFSPKSPDKAHLNLHINSLELGDSAVYFCASSPRDSRGYTFGSGTRLTVV.

With respect to this clone: A read error may explain this, as a much larger clone is one base away. V and J are TRBV11-1 and TRBJ2-7; no reliable D call. Germline loops: CDR1 SGHAT, CDR2 FQDESV (reference sequence). V lost 1 base, J lost 3 bases, and 19 bases lay in between. The CDR3 is 17 residues long. The CDR3 nucleotides read TGTGCCAGCAGCTTAGAGACCCTGAGCTTATTCCTCTACGAGCAGTACTTC. Amino acid sequence: CASSLETLSLFLYEQYF.

Ten or more counts support this clone. V gene TRBV4-1 combines with J gene TRBJ2-7, with 11 bases fitting TRBD2. The germline gives CDR1 MGHRA, CDR2 YSYEKL. This CDR3 is built from 17 residues. The junction had 8 bases not matched to a gene; V was cut back by 0 bases and J by 4 bases. CDR3 DNA sequence: TGCGCCAGCAGCCAAGATAAAGGCCTAGCGGGAGGATACGAGCAGTACTTC. It encodes CASSQDKGLAGGYEQYF.

In this sample, this clone turned up many times. This sequence joins TRBV11-1 and TRBJ1-3; weak D call: TRBD1 (5 bases). V was trimmed by 5 bases and J by 0 bases, leaving 14 bases between them. Germline loops: CDR1 SGHAT, CDR2 FQDESV (reference sequence). The CDR3 has 16 residues. Here the CDR3 reads CASSLRGVGSGNTIYF. DNA of the CDR3: TGTGCCAGCAGCCTGCGAGGGGTAGGCTCTGGAAACACCATATATTTT.

The sample holds many counts of this clone. The V call is TRBV11-1, the J call TRBJ2-1; 8 bases map to TRBD2. This CDR3 contains 16 residues. Germline lookup yields CDR1 SGHAT and CDR2 FQDESV (reference sequence). V lost 5 bases to trimming and J lost 9 bases; unmatched junction nucleotides: 15. In DNA form, the CDR3 reads TGTGCCAGCAGCCGTGGCGCGAGCGGGAGTATTCTTGAGCAGTTCTTC. This sequence encodes CASSRGASGSILEQFF. Based on the CDR3 plus reference TRBV11-1 and TRBJ2-1, the full variable domain is EAEVAQSPRYKITEKSQAVAFWCDPISGHATLYWYRQILGQGPELLVQFQDESVVDDSQLPKDRFSAERLKGVDSTLKIQPAELGDSAMYLCASSRGASGSILEQFFGPGTRLTVL.

The sample holds a few counts of this clone. V is TRBV18 and J is TRBJ2-7, with 7 bases fitting TRBD1. The J segment lost 0 bases and the V segment lost 3 bases, leaving 5 bases of the junction unmatched. CDR1 is KGHSH, CDR2 LQKENI, per germline. The CDR3 has 15 residues. Written as DNA, the CDR3 is TGTGCCAGCTCACCTGGGACAGATCCCTCCTACGAGCAGTACTTC. It translates to CASSPGTDPSYEQYF.

This clone was recorded at least ten times. The CDR3, as DNA: TGCAGTGCCTGCCCACTAGCGAGCACAGATACGCAGTATTTT. Translating gives CSACPLASTDTQYF. The chain couples TRBV20-1 to TRBJ2-3; 7 bases line up with TRBD2. This CDR3 has 14 amino acids. Unmatched junction bases numbered 6, after V lost 6 bases and J lost 0 bases. Germline CDR1 and CDR2: DFQATT and SNEGSKA (reference sequence).

This clone was seen repeatedly, ten times or more. The chain joins TRBV11-2 to TRBJ1-3, with TRBD1 matching over 7 bases. There are 17 residues in the CDR3. Germline V gene data show CDR1 as SGHAT and CDR2 as FQNNGV. V lost 3 bases, J lost 0 bases, and 8 bases stayed unmatched. This CDR3 reads CASSFGQATASGNTIYF. The CDR3 nucleotides read TGTGCCAGCAGCTTTGGACAGGCGACAGCCTCTGGAAACACCATATATTTT.

This clone was seen ten or more times. This chain uses TRBV24-1 with TRBJ1-1; D gene unclear. The CDR3 totals 13 residues. The germline V and J ends were trimmed by 6 bases and 2 bases, with 9 bases remaining between them. Germline lookup yields CDR1 KGHDR and CDR2 SFDVKD. DNA of the CDR3: TGTGCCACCAGTAGGGCCGGAAACACTGAAGCTTTCTTT. Amino acid sequence: CATSRAGNTEAFF.

The sample holds many counts of this clone. V is TRBV19 and J is TRBJ2-3; 10 bases are a match to TRBD2. Germline V lookup: CDR1 LNHDA, CDR2 SQIVND (reference sequence). The length of the CDR3 is 15 residues. Trimming removed 1 base from V and 7 bases from J; junction bases left unmatched: 5. The CDR3 DNA reads as TGTGCCAGTAGTATAGGTACTAGCGGGATTAATACGCAGTATTTT. Translation: CASSIGTSGINTQYF.

This clone was detected many times. This chain uses TRBV2 with TRBJ2-7; TRBD1 might be the D (6 bases). In germline, CDR1 is SNHLY, CDR2 FYNNEI. V was pared by 4 bases and J by 5 bases, with 15 bases between. The CDR3 extends over 14 amino acids. CDR3 sequence: CASSAGHLTHEQYF. The CDR3 nucleotides read TGTGCCAGCAGTGCGGGACACCTAACCCACGAGCAGTACTTC.

This clone counts as medium-sized. This chain connects TRBV6-1 to TRBJ2-3, with D unresolved. V was cut by 1 base and J by 3 bases, with 5 bases left in between. Germline-derived CDR1 and CDR2 are MNHNS and SASEGT. This CDR3 spans 13 amino acids. The CDR3 DNA sequence: TGTGCCAGCAGTGAAGGGTCTACAGATACGCAGTATTTT. As protein: CASSEGSTDTQYF.

In its sample, this clone was seen many times. The gene calls are TRBV10-3 and TRBJ2-7; 8 bases align to TRBD1. The V gene end was trimmed by 11 bases and the J gene end by 3 bases; junction bases not matched to a gene: 6. The CDR3 has 12 residues. Germline CDR1 and CDR2: ENHRY and SYGVKD. The CDR3: CAVDRGDYEQYF. Here the CDR3 DNA reads TGTGCCGTTGACAGGGGCGACTACGAGCAGTACTTC.

The gene calls are TRBV6-4 and TRBJ2-2; TRBD1 or TRBD2 may be the D gene (6 bases each). V dropped 3 bases and J dropped 3 bases, with 8 bases sitting between them. The CDR3 runs 14 residues. The germline gives CDR1 MRHNA, CDR2 SNTAGT. CDR3 nucleotides: TGTGCCAGCAGTGAGGAGGGGGACACCGGGGAGCTGTTTTTT. It specifies CASSEEGDTGELFF.

This clone was seen at least ten times. The chain recombines TRBV5-1 with TRBJ2-1; 10 nucleotides line up with TRBD1. Germline V CDR1 and CDR2: SGHRS, YFSETQ. The length of the CDR3 is 14 residues. V lost 4 bases and J lost 6; bases outside the gene matches: 4. CDR3 DNA: TGCGCCAGCAGCCGCGGACAGGGGGTCAATGAGCAGTTCTTC. Translation gives CASSRGQGVNEQFF.

This clone was recorded many times. This chain links TRBV20-1 with TRBJ2-6; D gene unclear. CDR3 length: 16 amino acids. Germline CDR1 reads DFQATT; CDR2 reads SNEGSKA (reference sequence). Trimming pared 2 bases from V and 1 base from J, leaving 12 bases between. The CDR3 loop is CSARNFGVSGANVLTF. In DNA form, the CDR3 reads TGCAGTGCTAGAAACTTCGGTGTATCTGGGGCCAACGTCCTGACTTTC.

By sample share, this clone is medium-sized. J is TRBJ1-2 and V is TRBV28; D uncertain. The CDR3 totals 14 residues. Germline V gene lookup returns CDR1 MDHEN and CDR2 SYDVKM. With 0 bases removed from V and 8 bases from J, the gap between germline ends came to 13 bases. CDR3 in DNA: TGTGCCAGCAGTTTATGGGGTAGGGTTGGCGGCTACACCTTC. It specifies CASSLWGRVGGYTF.

About this clone: The junction does not match germline at one end; this may be a read error. V usage is TRBV7-3 and J usage is TRBJ2-1; TRBD2 matches at 13 bases. The CDR3 length is 17 residues. Germline values: CDR1 SGHTA, CDR2 FQGTGA. CDR3 in amino acids: CAGSLLTSGRPNNEQFF. The CDR3 nucleotides are TGTGCCGGCAGCTTATTGACTAGCGGGAGGCCCAACAATGAGCAGTTCTTC.